This T cell receptor beta chain is drawn from a study of T cells after yellow fever vaccination. General study findings and limits: Subsequent to the booster, the majority of primary-vaccination clones reappeared (around 97% CD4, 70% to 90% CD8).

V was pared by 4 bases and J by 7 bases, with 7 bases between. CDR1 and CDR2 (germline): KGHDR, SFDVKD. The length of the CDR3 is 12 residues. TCRdb reprocessed the 5' RACE reads with MiXCR, giving one entry per CDR3 protein. The profile shows some 600,000 distinct CDR3 sequences, about a sixth of them singletons. As to this clonotype: No antigen is known for it.

The receptor was derived from a man aged 18-30 years who received the YFV17D yellow fever vaccine. The chain carries TRBV24-1 and TRBJ2-4, with D perhaps matching TRBD1 or TRBD2 (5 bases each). Sequenced material: PBMCs, taken 5 days after the first yellow fever vaccination. CDR3 sequence (DNA): TGTGCCACCAGTGAAGGGACGAACATTCAGTACTTC. Encoded protein: CATSEGTNIQYF.